The source of this T cell receptor beta chain is a study of T cells in Graves' hyperthyroidism and ophthalmopathy (dated by TCRdb to between 2018 and 2021). Regarding the study in general: Peripheral blood was collected at initial diagnosis, before any treatment. To identify distinguishing TCR V-J signatures, a discovery cohort of roughly 100 patients was used, comprising 43 with Graves' ophthalmopathy and 57 with stable Graves' hyperthyroidism. Prospective prediction of ophthalmopathy was tested in an independent validation cohort consisting of 18 hyperthyroidism patients and over 15 patients who later progressed to ophthalmopathy. The 100 discovery patients were divided at random into training and test sets in a 7:3 ratio. In addition, the study compared T-cell repertoires in thyroid tissue and in blood from a handful of Graves' hyperthyroidism patients. After sampling, hyperthyroidism patients received methimazole starting at 30 mg daily, and ophthalmopathy patients received high-dose intravenous methylprednisolone. According to the paper, TCR Vbeta CDR3 sequencing was carried out on 135 peripheral blood samples, which came from fewer than 50 ophthalmopathy, around 74 hyperthyroidism and around 17 progressor patients.

To note about this clonotype: Its antigen target is currently unknown. At one of its ends the junction is not consistent with the germline gene, which may arise from a read error.

In the ophthalmopathy patients, disease was moderately to severely active, with a Clinical Activity Score of 3 or more, a NOSPECS grade of 4 or more, and a duration of less than 3 months. Patients with uncontrolled infections, other autoimmune diseases, pregnancy or lactation were excluded. Diagnoses were based on clinical symptoms, serum thyroxine and TRAb, thyroid ultrasound and orbital computed tomography. PBMCs were separated from roughly 9.6 ml of fresh peripheral blood using Ficoll-Paque density gradient centrifugation. Total RNA was extracted using Trizol reagent, and RNA quality was assessed on an Agilent 2100 Bioanalyzer. TCR beta CDR3 regions were amplified from RNA transcripts. The TCR CDR3 was subjected to a first round of RT-PCR using the HTBI primer set and the Qiagen OneStep RT-PCR kit. A second multiplex PCR round built the libraries, followed by size selection and purification. Paired-end sequencing of the libraries was performed with 100 bp reads on an Illumina HiSeq2000. As for the authors' bioinformatics: SOAPnuke was used to process the raw data, with reads discarded if the reads contained adapters or uncalled bases, had a mean Phred below 15, or lacked an exact constant-primer or identifier match. High-quality paired reads were merged with COPE v1.2.5, and unique nucleotide sequences were defined as clonotypes. MiTCR v1.1 was used to align clonotypes to the IMGT TRBV, TRBD and TRBJ reference segments. The analysis was restricted to V-J combinations with a frequency above 0.0001, which together covered 98% to 99.2% of the repertoires. A TCS score was defined as the ratio of F50 (clonal expansion) to E x V (chaos), with BLOSUM62-based TCRdist applied between CDR3 peptides within each V-J. Welch's t-statistics and random forest reduced around 520 V-J features to 13, which were used in a naive Bayes classifier (R e1071). TCRdb ran its own pipeline on the public reads, namely fastp trimming at Q25 and MiXCR clone calling, and kept in-frame beta chains. One record per CDR3 amino acid sequence lists the most common genes and DNA. Here the V and J calls rest on TCRdb's processing, not on the authors' analysis. Here the sample has about 410,000 distinct CDR3 sequences; roughly 15% occur a single time. The ten most abundant clones make up approximately 13% of the sample.

General conclusions and limits of the study: A model built on a 13 V-J signature distinguished ophthalmopathy from stable hyperthyroidism, reaching about 88% sensitivity and about 81% specificity in cross-validation and 80%/75% in testing. Most expanded thyroid clonotypes (frequency above 0.001) were also detected in blood, suggesting blood repertoires may reflect thyroid immune responses. No statistical method was used to fix the sample size in advance, and group allocation was not hidden from the investigators. In validation, the model predicted progression to ophthalmopathy a median of around six months before onset, with around 70% sensitivity and about 72% specificity.

The CDR1 and CDR2 encoded by the germline V gene are SGHRS and YFSETQ. The CDR3 holds 15 amino acids from the cysteine to the phenylalanine. Of all the DNA, just the CDR3 is kept, 45 bases in frame from base 1. The receptor was isolated from a man younger than 30 with Graves' ophthalmopathy. The sequencing input was blood. The V and J segments used are TRBV5-1 and TRBJ2-4, with the D segment identity uncertain. The CDR3 reads CASSLVSDVKNIQYF. DNA sequence: TGTGCCAGCAGCTTGGTGAGTGACGTGAAAAACATTCAGTACTTC.